A selection of T cell receptor beta chains follows, all from one sample in a study of CD4 T cells in relation to SARS-CoV-2 and coronaviruses. Method: immunoSEQ multiplex PCR; TCRdb's copy keeps in-frame clones and lacks some. The sample comprises tens of thousands of clones, more than 60% of which are singletons, and roughly 3.2% rests with the top ten. These receptors' targets are unknown. The material sequenced was memory CD4+ T cells from PBMCs, cultured in vitro. The receptors originated from an adult with COVID-19. Each CDR3 is given with its conserved first and last residue. Each record gives: CDR3 length, J gene, V gene, clone size, CDR3 protein. Size is stated for part of the rows, as once, few or many counts, or as a class when the clone is expanded.

len: 15
j_gene: TRBJ2-5
v_gene: TRBV5-4
abundance: .
CDR3aa: CASSSKLGGQETQYF

len: 17
j_gene: TRBJ2-5
v_gene: TRBV25-1
abundance: .
CDR3aa: CASSDTRTGRTQETQYF

len: 15
j_gene: TRBJ1-1
v_gene: TRBV7-2
abundance: .
CDR3aa: CASSLAPRSNTEAFF

len: 15
j_gene: TRBJ1-5
v_gene: TRBV6-2/TRBV6-3
abundance: few
CDR3aa: CASSDNRPDVWPQHF

len: 13
j_gene: TRBJ2-2
v_gene: TRBV5-8
abundance: large
CDR3aa: CASSSGSSGELFF

len: 19
j_gene: TRBJ1-4
v_gene: TRBV7-9
abundance: .
CDR3aa: CASSLGMVAGGSSNEKLFF

len: 13
j_gene: TRBJ1-2
v_gene: TRBV29-1
abundance: .
CDR3aa: CSVTLDGGYGYTF

len: 15
j_gene: TRBJ2-1
v_gene: TRBV2
abundance: .
CDR3aa: CASNYQREFNNEQFF

len: 19
j_gene: TRBJ1-3
v_gene: TRBV7-2
abundance: .
CDR3aa: CASSLHYRGTGGSGNTIYF

len: 13
j_gene: TRBJ1-5
v_gene: TRBV6-5
abundance: .
CDR3aa: CASSYRVGQPQHF

len: 15
j_gene: TRBJ1-3
v_gene: TRBV3-1/TRBV3-2
abundance: .
CDR3aa: CAASPPRTAGNTIYF

len: 15
j_gene: TRBJ2-5
v_gene: TRBV4-3
abundance: .
CDR3aa: CASSQDRGDGETQYF

len: 15
j_gene: TRBJ1-5
v_gene: TRBV28
abundance: .
CDR3aa: CASKWTGTSNQPQHF

len: 18
j_gene: TRBJ2-2
v_gene: TRBV2
abundance: .
CDR3aa: CAIPKPGLAGPNTGELFF

len: 12
j_gene: TRBJ1-2
v_gene: TRBV6-6
abundance: .
CDR3aa: CASSLGVDGYTF

len: 12
j_gene: TRBJ1-4
v_gene: TRBV6-5
abundance: .
CDR3aa: CATKDRDEKLFF

len: 16
j_gene: TRBJ2-5
v_gene: TRBV5-1
abundance: .
CDR3aa: CASSFGWVTRGETQYF

len: 18
j_gene: TRBJ2-1
v_gene: TRBV25-1
abundance: .
CDR3aa: CASSPNQGSGRSYNEQFF

len: 11
j_gene: TRBJ2-7
v_gene: TRBV3-1/TRBV3-2
abundance: few
CDR3aa: CASSHDWEQYF

len: 15
j_gene: TRBJ2-3
v_gene: TRBV3-1/TRBV3-2
abundance: .
CDR3aa: CASSQVYGRGDTQYF

len: 20
j_gene: TRBJ1-4
v_gene: TRBV7-3
abundance: .
CDR3aa: CASSLPRRPNTEETNEKLFF

len: 12
j_gene: TRBJ2-5
v_gene: TRBV10-3
abundance: .
CDR3aa: CATGTNQETQYF

len: 18
j_gene: TRBJ1-1
v_gene: TRBV18
abundance: .
CDR3aa: CASSPPSKGGGFNTEAFF

len: 16
j_gene: TRBJ2-1
v_gene: TRBV19
abundance: .
CDR3aa: CASSIGAGVVYNEQFF

len: 15
j_gene: TRBJ1-1
v_gene: TRBV5-1
abundance: few
CDR3aa: CASSGGQGMNTEAFF

len: 15
j_gene: TRBJ2-5
v_gene: TRBV28
abundance: .
CDR3aa: CATEQKGGLIETQYF

len: 15
j_gene: TRBJ2-2
v_gene: TRBV5-6
abundance: .
CDR3aa: CASSPDRGYTGELFF

len: 15
j_gene: TRBJ1-2
v_gene: TRBV13
abundance: .
CDR3aa: CASSLRTGGDYGYTF

len: 14
j_gene: TRBJ1-1
v_gene: TRBV5-1
abundance: few
CDR3aa: CASSLAGQGGSTFF

len: 16
j_gene: TRBJ2-3
v_gene: TRBV11-2
abundance: .
CDR3aa: CASSPFRASSTDTQYF

len: 14
j_gene: TRBJ2-3
v_gene: TRBV6-5
abundance: .
CDR3aa: CASRHPGGRDTQYF

len: 14
j_gene: TRBJ2-1
v_gene: TRBV5-1
abundance: .
CDR3aa: CASNREGPYNEQFF

len: 15
j_gene: TRBJ2-7
v_gene: TRBV7-6
abundance: .
CDR3aa: CASSLDSGKIYEQYF

len: 13
j_gene: TRBJ1-1
v_gene: TRBV19
abundance: .
CDR3aa: CASRDGQLGEAFF

len: 18
j_gene: TRBJ1-3
v_gene: TRBV9
abundance: few
CDR3aa: CASSVGPGPTSSGNTIYF

len: 12
j_gene: TRBJ2-7
v_gene: TRBV2
abundance: .
CDR3aa: CASGTSPYEQYF

len: 14
j_gene: TRBJ1-2
v_gene: TRBV7-9
abundance: .
CDR3aa: CASSSPKDVRGYTF

len: 12
j_gene: TRBJ1-3
v_gene: TRBV10-3
abundance: .
CDR3aa: CAISEGRNTIYF

len: 15
j_gene: TRBJ1-5
v_gene: TRBV27
abundance: .
CDR3aa: CASKGLGSGNQPQHF

len: 14
j_gene: TRBJ1-3
v_gene: TRBV19
abundance: .
CDR3aa: CASKPRATGNTIYF

len: 12
j_gene: TRBJ1-1
v_gene: TRBV12-3/TRBV12-4
abundance: .
CDR3aa: CASSLRRTEAFF

len: 14
j_gene: TRBJ2-5
v_gene: TRBV3-1/TRBV3-2
abundance: few
CDR3aa: CASRLQGSQETQYF

len: 14
j_gene: TRBJ1-5
v_gene: TRBV6-5
abundance: .
CDR3aa: CASSSRATIPPQHF